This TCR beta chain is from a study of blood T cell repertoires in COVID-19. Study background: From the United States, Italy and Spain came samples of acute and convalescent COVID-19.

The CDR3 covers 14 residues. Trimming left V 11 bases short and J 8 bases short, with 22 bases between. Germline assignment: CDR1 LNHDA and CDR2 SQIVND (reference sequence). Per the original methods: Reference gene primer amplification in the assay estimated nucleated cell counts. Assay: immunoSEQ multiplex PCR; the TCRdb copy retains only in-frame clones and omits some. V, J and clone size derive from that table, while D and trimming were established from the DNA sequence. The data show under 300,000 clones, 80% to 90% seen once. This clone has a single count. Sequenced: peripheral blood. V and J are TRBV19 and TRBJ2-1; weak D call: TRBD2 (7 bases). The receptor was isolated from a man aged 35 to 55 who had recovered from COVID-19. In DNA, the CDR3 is TGTGCCTGCGTTGCGGGGGCGCAGAGTTATGAGCAGTTCTTC. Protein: CACVAGAQSYEQFF.